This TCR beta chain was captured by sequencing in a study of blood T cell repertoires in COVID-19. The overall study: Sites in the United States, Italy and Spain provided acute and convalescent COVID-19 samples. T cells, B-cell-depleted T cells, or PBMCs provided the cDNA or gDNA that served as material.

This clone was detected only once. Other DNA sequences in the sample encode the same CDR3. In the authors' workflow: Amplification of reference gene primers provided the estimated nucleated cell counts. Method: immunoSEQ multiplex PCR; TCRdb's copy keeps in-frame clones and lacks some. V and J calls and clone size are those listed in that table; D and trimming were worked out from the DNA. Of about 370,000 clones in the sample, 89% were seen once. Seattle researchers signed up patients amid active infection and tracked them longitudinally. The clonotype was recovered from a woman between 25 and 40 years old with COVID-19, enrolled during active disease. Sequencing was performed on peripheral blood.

CDR3 in DNA: TGCGCCAGCAGCCCGCGGACAGGGGGTTACGAAAAACTGTTTTTT. Translating gives CASSPRTGGYEKLFF. The V call is TRBV4-3, the J call TRBJ1-4, with TRBD1 matching 10 bases. Trimming removed 4 bases from V and 8 bases from J; junction bases left unmatched: 7. CDR3 length: 15 residues. Germline V lookup: CDR1 LGHNA, CDR2 YSLEER.